One sample yielded the 8 T cell receptor beta chains listed below, sequenced in a study of shared clonotypes between healthy human individuals. TCRdb's table, derived via immunoSEQ multiplex PCR, lists solely in-frame clones and lacks some. Altogether some 2,100,000 clones are present, 95% being singletons, with the ten largest covering roughly 0.13%. Sequencing was performed on naive CD4+ T cells sorted from blood. Subset indicated: CD45RA+ positively selected. The receptor set was obtained from a young man in good health.

The CDR3, as DNA: TGTGCCAGCTCCGGAGGCAGCTCCTATAATTCACCCCTCCACTTT. Its protein is CASSGGSSYNSPLHF. The chain is built from TRBV9 and TRBJ1-6; D ambiguous. Trimming shortened V by 7 bases and J by 0 bases, and 11 bases separated the two germline ends. The CDR3 sequence is 15 residues long. Per germline, CDR1 SGDLS and CDR2 YYNGEE.

The chain joins TRBV27 to TRBJ1-5; weak D call: TRBD1 (6 bases). Germline V gene data show CDR1 as MNHEY and CDR2 as SMNVEV (reference sequence). This CDR3 has 14 amino acids. The V end was cut by 6 bases, the J end by 7 bases, with 16 bases between. The chain's CDR3 is CASRVNRELQPQHF. CDR3 bases: TGTGCCAGCAGGGTGAACAGGGAATTGCAGCCCCAGCATTTT.

The chain carries TRBV28 and TRBJ2-7; the D gene is possibly TRBD1 (5 bases). This CDR3 has 14 amino acids. Trimming removed 3 bases from V and 2 bases from J, with 11 bases in between. Germline V CDR1 and CDR2: MDHEN, SYDVKM. DNA of the CDR3: TGTGCCAGCAGTTTTTCGGTCAGGGCCTACGAGCAGTACTTC. Its protein product is CASSFSVRAYEQYF.

This clone was observed a few times. Other DNA sequences in the same sample also yield this CDR3. V is TRBV9 and J is TRBJ1-5; D may be TRBD1 (5 bases). The CDR3 sequence is 13 residues long. V was pared by 0 bases and J by 5 bases, with 6 bases between. Per the germline V gene, CDR1 is SGDLS and CDR2 is YYNGEE. CDR3 residues: CASSVAGDQPQHF. CDR3 coding DNA: TGTGCCAGCAGCGTAGCGGGGGATCAGCCCCAGCATTTT.

V usage is TRBV25-1 and J usage is TRBJ1-3; possibly TRBD1 for D (5 bases). V lost 8 bases, J lost 0 bases, and 11 bases lay in between. The CDR3 length is 14 residues. CDR1 MGHDK and CDR2 SYGVNS come from the germline V gene. In DNA, the CDR3 is TGTGCCAGCGGGACCGCAAGCTCTGGAAACACCATATATTTT. Its translation: CASGTASSGNTIYF.

The CDR3 protein is CAPHSRQLNEKLFF. CDR3 bases: TGTGCCCCCCACTCAAGACAGTTAAATGAAAAACTGTTTTTT. The chain uses TRBV6-1 and TRBJ1-4, with a weak D call TRBD1 (5 bases). The V and J ends lost 11 bases and 5 bases respectively, with 18 bases between them. The CDR3 runs 14 residues. CDR1 is MNHNS and CDR2 is SASEGT in the germline V gene.

The chain combines TRBV29-1 with TRBJ1-1; TRBD1 might be the D (6 bases). Trimming stripped 5 bases from V and 5 bases from J, with 15 bases between. Per germline, CDR1 SQVTM and CDR2 ANQGSEA. The CDR3 consists of 13 residues. The CDR3 DNA reads as TGCAGCGTTCACAGGGCGTTGGGAACTGAAGCTTTCTTT. Its protein product is CSVHRALGTEAFF. Variable domain in full (rest from reference TRBV29-1 and TRBJ1-1): SAVISQKPSRDICQRGTSLTIQCQVDSQVTMMFWYRQQPGQSLTLIATANQGSEATYESGFVIDKFPISRPNLTFSTLTVSNMSPEDSSIYLCSVHRALGTEAFFGQGTRLTVV.

This sequence joins TRBV29-1 and TRBJ1-3, with 7 nucleotides matching TRBD1. V lost 3 bases, J lost 0 bases, and 2 bases stayed unmatched. The V gene's germline CDR1 is SQVTM and CDR2 ANQGSEA. The CDR3 runs 14 residues. The CDR3 here is CSVEDRSSGNTIYF. DNA for the CDR3: TGCAGCGTTGAGGACAGGAGCTCTGGAAACACCATATATTTT.